The TCR beta chain under discussion was sequenced for a study of cytomegalovirus exposure and HLA in healthy donors. The study's findings and limits: An analysis that was carried out later associated 15,000 to 20,000 TCR beta sequences with HLA alleles at 0.05 false discovery rate. Reports credit the classifier with highly specific, highly sensitive diagnosis of cytomegalovirus status. The majority of TCR sequences were rare, yet some public TCRs appeared in many donors.

Both 60 Vbeta primers and 13 Jbeta primers went into the PCR. Produced via immunoSEQ multiplex PCR; TCRdb's table is partial and in-frame only. The sample carries 150,000 or so clones, 70% to 85% recorded once. Germline CDR1 is LGHNA and CDR2 is YNFKEQ. Trimming stripped 4 bases from V and 1 base from J, with 14 bases between. The CDR3 length is 15 residues. With regard to this clone: What it binds is not known.

Sequencing used PBMCs. The origin of this receptor is a woman between 25 and 40 years old in good health and CMV-seronegative. This chain connects TRBV4-2 to TRBJ2-7; D remains ambiguous. In nucleotides, the CDR3 is TGTGCCAGCAGCCCCGTCTCGACGGGTTCCTACGAGCAGTACTTC. Its translation is CASSPVSTGSYEQYF.